The 19 T cell receptor beta chains in this list originate from one sample, sequenced in a study of PD-1 blockade in classical Hodgkin lymphoma. All patients relapsed after autologous stem cell transplantation, and brentuximab vedotin exposure varied. Only in-frame clones appear in the TCRdb table, and some are missing; sequencing was by immunoSEQ multiplex PCR. The table shows around 40,000 clones, with over 60% occurring only once. Here the sequenced sample was peripheral blood mononuclear cells (PBMCs), taken at baseline. The receptors here all came from a human donor with classical Hodgkin lymphoma.

The rearrangement uses TRBV4-1 and TRBJ2-5; 10 bases agree with TRBD1. The last part of the DNA fits TRBJ2-7 better; the J call may be wrong. CDR3 length: 15 amino acids. Germline V lookup: CDR1 MGHRA, CDR2 YSYEKL. CDR3 amino acids: CASSQPRDRGGEQYF. Here the CDR3 DNA reads TGCGCCAGCAGCCAGCCCCGGGACAGGGGAGGCGAGCAGTACTTC.

This sequence joins TRBV6-7 and TRBJ2-1; D gene ambiguous. TRBV6-7 is an ORF, and what it does is uncertain. V shed 2 bases and J shed 7 bases, with 6 bases lying between them. The CDR3 loop spans 12 amino acids. The CDR3 reads CASSYVGNEQFF. In nucleotides, the CDR3 is TGTGCCAGCAGTTACGTGGGGAATGAGCAGTTCTTC.

The chain has TRBV5-6 and TRBJ1-3; D gene ambiguous. Looked up from germline, CDR1 is SGHDT and CDR2 is YYEEEE. The V and J ends lost 6 bases and 0 bases respectively, with 13 bases between them. The CDR3 length is 15 residues. DNA for the CDR3: TGTGCCAGCACCCACAGAACAGTCTCTGGAAACACCATATATTTT. This codes for CASTHRTVSGNTIYF.

This clone is a singleton in its sample. This chain uses TRBV5-1 with TRBJ2-5; D is uncertain. Germline loops: CDR1 SGHRS, CDR2 YFSETQ. V was shortened by 0 bases and J by 2 bases, with 8 bases between the two germline ends. This CDR3 is built from 14 residues. The CDR3 coding sequence is TGCGCCAGCAGCTTGGGTAGGGTTCAAGAGACCCAGTACTTC. This codes for CASSLGRVQETQYF.

This clone has ten or more counts. Other DNA sequences within the sample encode an identical CDR3. This chain uses TRBV5-8 with TRBJ1-5; the D gene is possibly TRBD1 (5 bases). Per the germline V gene, CDR1 is SGHTS and CDR2 is YDEGEE. Trimming took off 1 base at V and 0 bases at J, with 8 bases between the two ends. The CDR3 spans 15 residues. CDR3 region: CASSLQGYSNQPQHF. In nucleotides, the CDR3 is TGTGCCAGCAGCTTGCAGGGCTATAGCAATCAGCCCCAGCATTTT.

CDR3 nucleotides: TGTGCCAGCAGCTCGTACAGGGTAGAGACCCAGTACTTC. Translating gives CASSSYRVETQYF. The chain couples TRBV7-2 to TRBJ2-5, with TRBD1 as a possible D gene (6 bases). CDR3 length equals 13 residues. With 4 bases removed from V and 4 bases from J, the gap between germline ends came to 10 bases. CDR1 and CDR2 (germline): SGHTA, FQGNSA.

As regards this clone: The junction departs from the called germline gene at one end, perhaps through a read error. This chain links TRBV20-1 with TRBJ2-7, with 9 bases that match TRBD1. The CDR3 runs 11 residues. Germline-derived CDR1 and CDR2 are DFQATT and SNEGSKA (reference sequence). CDR3 in DNA: TGCAGTGCCACGGCCGGGACAGGGAGAATTTTC. As protein: CSATAGTGRIF.

This clone appeared a few times. J is TRBJ2-7 and V is TRBV20-1; D ambiguous. The CDR3 is made up of 11 amino acids. V was pared by 7 bases and J by 3 bases, with 10 bases between. The germline gives CDR1 DFQATT, CDR2 SNEGSKA (reference sequence). The CDR3 reads CSVSGRYEQYF. The CDR3 DNA follows: TGCAGTGTAAGTGGTCGCTACGAGCAGTACTTC.

This clone appeared once. The chain recombines TRBV21-1 with TRBJ2-5; the tabulated D call, TRBD2, remains unverified against the DNA. TRBV21-1 is annotated as a pseudogene. This CDR3 has 16 residues. This chain's CDR3 is CASSKGVGRARGASYF. CDR3 nucleotides: TGTGCCAGCAGCAAGGGAGTGGGTCGAGCTCGAGGCGCGTCGTACTTC.

This chain connects TRBV18 to TRBJ2-5; TRBD2 aligns across 8 bases. The J call may be mistaken, given a closer DNA end match to TRBJ2-7. CDR1 and CDR2 (germline): KGHSH, LQKENI. The CDR3 contains 16 residues. As DNA, the CDR3 is TGTGCCAGCTCACCAATGGCGGGGGGAAACTCCTACGAGCAGTACTTC. Protein product: CASSPMAGGNSYEQYF.

This clone was detected only a few times. The chain has TRBV4-1 and TRBJ1-1; D perhaps matches TRBD1 (5 bases). Looked up from germline, CDR1 is MGHRA and CDR2 is YSYEKL. The length of the CDR3 is 16 residues. Between the trimmed V and J ends, which lost 2 bases and 8 bases, there was a span of 21 bases. The CDR3 nucleotides read TGCGCCAGCAGCCAATGGCCGGTCAGCGGACGGGGCGAAGCTTTCTTT. It yields the protein CASSQWPVSGRGEAFF.

The chain recombines TRBV27 with TRBJ1-1, with D hard to call. Trimming cost V 6 bases and J 2 bases, with 13 bases left between them. This CDR3 spans 14 amino acids. Germline assignment: CDR1 MNHEY and CDR2 SMNVEV (reference sequence). The DNA for the CDR3 is TGTGCCAGCAGGTCTAATCCAGCCAACACTGAAGCTTTCTTT. This codes for CASRSNPANTEAFF.

This chain links TRBV7-9 with TRBJ1-1, with D perhaps matching TRBD1 (5 bases). The germline V and J ends were trimmed by 5 bases and 1 base, with 17 bases remaining between them. This CDR3 contains 16 residues. Looked up from germline, CDR1 is SEHNR and CDR2 is FQNEAQ (reference sequence). CDR3 protein: CASSVYTGLENTEAFF. The CDR3 DNA reads as TGTGCCAGCAGCGTTTATACAGGACTGGAGAACACTGAAGCTTTCTTT.

In its sample, this clone was seen a few times. The chain couples TRBV28 to TRBJ2-7, with 8 bases aligning to TRBD1. Germline lookup yields CDR1 MDHEN and CDR2 SYDVKM. Trimming took 6 bases from V and 4 from J; bases not matched to a gene: 5. The CDR3 consists of 13 residues. The CDR3 here is CASSPGGSYEQYF. The CDR3 DNA follows: TGTGCCAGCAGCCCAGGGGGCTCTTACGAGCAGTACTTC.

V and J are TRBV6-5 and TRBJ2-5; weak D call: TRBD2 (5 bases). This CDR3 is built from 14 residues. The germline V and J ends were trimmed by 5 bases and 2 bases, with 12 bases remaining between them. The germline V gene encodes CDR1 MNHEY and CDR2 SVGAGI. For the CDR3, the DNA is TGTGCCAGCAGTGAAGGACCGGGACAAGAGACCCAGTACTTC. This gives the protein CASSEGPGQETQYF.

The chain uses TRBV5-4 and TRBJ2-7; D unresolved. Germline CDR1 and CDR2: SGHNT and YYREEE (reference sequence). V was shortened by 1 base and J by 0 bases, with 14 bases between the two germline ends. The CDR3 length is 16 residues. Here the CDR3 reads CASSLSSGRLSYEQYF. The CDR3 coding sequence is TGTGCCAGCAGCTTGAGTTCGGGCCGGCTCTCCTACGAGCAGTACTTC.

This clone has a single count. The chain employs TRBV28 and TRBJ1-3; possibly TRBD1 for D (6 bases). CDR1 is MDHEN, CDR2 SYDVKM, per germline. V dropped 5 bases and J dropped 4 bases, with 21 bases sitting between them. The CDR3 extends over 17 amino acids. The CDR3 sequence: CASSPAGTLPAGNTIYF. The CDR3 bases are TGTGCCAGCAGTCCCGCCGGGACACTGCCTGCCGGAAACACCATATATTTT.

By share, this clone ranks as medium-sized (0.01 to 0.1%). The V gene is TRBV14, the J gene TRBJ2-1, with 11 bases that match TRBD1. There are 16 residues in the CDR3. Germline V CDR1 and CDR2: SGHDN, FVKESK. Losses at the gene ends were 4 bases for V and 5 bases for J; bases not matched to a gene: 7. CDR3 nucleotide sequence: TGTGCCAGCAGCCTTCTGCCGGGACAGGGGGACAATGAGCAGTTCTTC. Protein sequence: CASSLLPGQGDNEQFF.

The chain combines TRBV4-1 with TRBJ2-1; D gene uncertain. The CDR3 has 16 amino acids. Trimming stripped 0 bases from V and 0 bases from J, with 9 bases between. The germline V gene has CDR1 MGHRA and CDR2 YSYEKL. The CDR3 protein is CASSQEGESSYNEQFF. CDR3 bases: TGCGCCAGCAGCCAAGAGGGCGAAAGCTCCTACAATGAGCAGTTCTTC.